The clone carrying this T cell receptor (beta chain) was detected once. These data are taken from a study of blood T cell repertoires in COVID-19. CDR1 and CDR2 from the germline V gene are SGHVS and FQNEAQ. V shed 4 bases, J shed 7 bases, and the junction held 12 bases outside the gene matches. This CDR3 has 15 amino acids. Sequencing was performed with immunoSEQ multiplex PCR; in TCRdb, only in-frame clones are kept and a portion is missing. Of about 430,000 clones detected, approximately 91% appear once; the ten largest clones hold approximately 1.3%. This study enrolled people aged roughly 18 to 90 from about 24 US geographic areas. Clinical history as reported by participants underpinned cohort assignment.

Specimen: PBMCs or T cells enriched from blood (not recorded which). The TCR originated in a woman under 30 who had been exposed to COVID-19. J is TRBJ2-7 and V is TRBV7-8; 8 bases are shared with TRBD2. CDR3 in amino acids: CASSYGLAGPMEQYF. In nucleotides, the CDR3 is TGTGCCAGCAGCTACGGACTAGCTGGTCCGATGGAGCAGTACTTC.